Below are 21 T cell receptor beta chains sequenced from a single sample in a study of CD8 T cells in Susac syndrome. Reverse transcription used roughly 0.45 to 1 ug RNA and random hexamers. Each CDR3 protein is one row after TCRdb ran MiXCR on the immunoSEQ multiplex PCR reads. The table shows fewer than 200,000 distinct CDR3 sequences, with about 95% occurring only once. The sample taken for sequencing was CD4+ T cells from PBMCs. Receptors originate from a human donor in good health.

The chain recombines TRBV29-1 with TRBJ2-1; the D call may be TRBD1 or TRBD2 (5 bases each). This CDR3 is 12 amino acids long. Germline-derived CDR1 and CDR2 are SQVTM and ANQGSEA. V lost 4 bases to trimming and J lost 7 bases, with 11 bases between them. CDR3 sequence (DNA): TGCAGCGTTGCCCGGGGACGGAATGAGCAGTTCTTC. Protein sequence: CSVARGRNEQFF.

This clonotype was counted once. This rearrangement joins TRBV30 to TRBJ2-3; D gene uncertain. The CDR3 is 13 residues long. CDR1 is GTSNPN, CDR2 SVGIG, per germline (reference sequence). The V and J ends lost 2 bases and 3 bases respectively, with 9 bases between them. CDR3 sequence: CAWSSYATDTQYF. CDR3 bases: TGTGCCTGGAGTTCCTATGCTACAGATACGCAGTATTTT.

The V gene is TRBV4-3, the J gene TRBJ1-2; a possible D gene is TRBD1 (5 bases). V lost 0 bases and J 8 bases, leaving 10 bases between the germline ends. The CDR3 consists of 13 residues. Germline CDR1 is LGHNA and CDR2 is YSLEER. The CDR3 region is CASSQEGAGGYTF. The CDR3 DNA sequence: TGCGCCAGCAGCCAAGAAGGGGCGGGAGGCTACACCTTC.

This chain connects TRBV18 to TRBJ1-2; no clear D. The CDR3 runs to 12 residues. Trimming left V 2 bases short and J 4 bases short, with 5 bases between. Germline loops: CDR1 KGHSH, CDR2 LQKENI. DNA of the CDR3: TGTGCCAGCTCACCAGAGAGCTATGGCTACACCTTC. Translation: CASSPESYGYTF.

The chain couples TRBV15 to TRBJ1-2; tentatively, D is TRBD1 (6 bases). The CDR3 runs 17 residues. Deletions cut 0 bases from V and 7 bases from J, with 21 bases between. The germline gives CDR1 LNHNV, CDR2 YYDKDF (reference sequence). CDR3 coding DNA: TGTGCCACCAGCAGAGACCTCATCCAGGGGAATGTACGTGGCTACACCTTC. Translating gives CATSRDLIQGNVRGYTF.

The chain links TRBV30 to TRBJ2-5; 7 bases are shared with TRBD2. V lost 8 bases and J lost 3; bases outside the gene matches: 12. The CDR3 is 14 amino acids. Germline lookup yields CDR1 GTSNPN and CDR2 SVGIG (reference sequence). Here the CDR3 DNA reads TGTGCCGCAGGGCCTAGCGGAATAAAAGAGACCCAGTACTTC. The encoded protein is CAAGPSGIKETQYF.

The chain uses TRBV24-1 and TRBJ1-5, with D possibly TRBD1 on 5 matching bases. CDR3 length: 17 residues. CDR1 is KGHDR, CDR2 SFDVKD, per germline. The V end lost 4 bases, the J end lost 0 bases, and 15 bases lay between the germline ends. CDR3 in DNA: TGTGCCACCAGTGACTCCAACGACAGATATAGCAATCAGCCCCAGCATTTT. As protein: CATSDSNDRYSNQPQHF.

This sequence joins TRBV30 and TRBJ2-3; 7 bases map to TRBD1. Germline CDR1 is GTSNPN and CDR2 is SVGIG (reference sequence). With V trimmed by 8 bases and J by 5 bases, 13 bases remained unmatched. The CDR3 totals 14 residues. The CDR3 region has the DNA TGTGCCAGAGCTGACAGGGCTGTTGGAGATACGCAGTATTTT. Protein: CARADRAVGDTQYF.

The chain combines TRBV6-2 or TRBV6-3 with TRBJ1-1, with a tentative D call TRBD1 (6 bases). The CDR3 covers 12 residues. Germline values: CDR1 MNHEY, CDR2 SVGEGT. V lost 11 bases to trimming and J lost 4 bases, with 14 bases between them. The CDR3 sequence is CASYRVSTEAFF. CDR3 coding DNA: TGTGCCTCCTACAGGGTGAGCACTGAAGCTTTCTTT.

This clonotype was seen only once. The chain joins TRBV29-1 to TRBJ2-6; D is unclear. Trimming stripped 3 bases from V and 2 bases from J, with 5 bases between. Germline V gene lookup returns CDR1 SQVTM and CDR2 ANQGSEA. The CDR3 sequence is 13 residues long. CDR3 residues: CSVEVAGANVLTF. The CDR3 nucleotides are TGCAGCGTTGAGGTGGCTGGGGCCAACGTCCTGACTTTC.

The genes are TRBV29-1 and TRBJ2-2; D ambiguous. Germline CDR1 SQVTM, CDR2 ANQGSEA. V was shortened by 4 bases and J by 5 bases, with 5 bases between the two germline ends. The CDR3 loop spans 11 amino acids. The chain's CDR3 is CSVASTGELFF. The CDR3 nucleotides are TGCAGCGTTGCGTCGACCGGGGAGCTGTTTTTT.

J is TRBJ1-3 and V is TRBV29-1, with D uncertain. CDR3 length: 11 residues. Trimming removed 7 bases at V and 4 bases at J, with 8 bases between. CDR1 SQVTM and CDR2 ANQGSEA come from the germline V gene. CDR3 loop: CSAREGNTIYF. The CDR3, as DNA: TGCAGCGCCCGTGAGGGAAACACCATATATTTT. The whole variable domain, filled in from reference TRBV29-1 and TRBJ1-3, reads SAVISQKPSRDICQRGTSLTIQCQVDSQVTMMFWYRQQPGQSLTLIATANQGSEATYESGFVIDKFPISRPNLTFSTLTVSNMSPEDSSIYLCSAREGNTIYFGEGSWLTVV.

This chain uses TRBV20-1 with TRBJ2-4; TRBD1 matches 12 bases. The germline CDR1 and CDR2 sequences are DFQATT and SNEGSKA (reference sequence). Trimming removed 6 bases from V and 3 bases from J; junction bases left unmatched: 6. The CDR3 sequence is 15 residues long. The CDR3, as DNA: TGCAGTGCCCCCGGGACAGGGGGCCGCAAAAACATTCAGTACTTC. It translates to CSAPGTGGRKNIQYF.

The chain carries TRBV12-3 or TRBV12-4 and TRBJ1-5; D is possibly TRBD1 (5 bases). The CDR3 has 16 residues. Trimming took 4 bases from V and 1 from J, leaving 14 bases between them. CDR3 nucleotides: TGTGCCAGCAGTTGGGATACAGGACCGAGCAATCAGCCCCAGCATTTT. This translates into CASSWDTGPSNQPQHF.

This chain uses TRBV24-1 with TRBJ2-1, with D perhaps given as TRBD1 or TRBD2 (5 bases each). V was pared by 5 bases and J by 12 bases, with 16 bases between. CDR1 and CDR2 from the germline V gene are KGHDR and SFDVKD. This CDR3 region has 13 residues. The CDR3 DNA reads TGTGCCACCAGTGCCTCCGGGACCCGCGGGCAGTTCTTC. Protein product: CATSASGTRGQFF.

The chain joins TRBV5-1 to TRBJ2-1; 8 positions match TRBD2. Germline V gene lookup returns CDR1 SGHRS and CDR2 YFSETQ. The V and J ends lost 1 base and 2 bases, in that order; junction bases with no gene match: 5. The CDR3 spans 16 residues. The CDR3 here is CASSLRAGVAYNEQFF. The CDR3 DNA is TGCGCCAGCAGCTTGCGAGCGGGAGTGGCCTACAATGAGCAGTTCTTC.

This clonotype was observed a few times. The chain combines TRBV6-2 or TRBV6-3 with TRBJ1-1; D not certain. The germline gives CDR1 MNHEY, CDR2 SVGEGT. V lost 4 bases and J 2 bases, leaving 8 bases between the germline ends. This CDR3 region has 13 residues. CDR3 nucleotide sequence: TGTGCCAGCAGTTTGGTCCGAAACACTGAAGCTTTCTTT. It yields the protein CASSLVRNTEAFF.

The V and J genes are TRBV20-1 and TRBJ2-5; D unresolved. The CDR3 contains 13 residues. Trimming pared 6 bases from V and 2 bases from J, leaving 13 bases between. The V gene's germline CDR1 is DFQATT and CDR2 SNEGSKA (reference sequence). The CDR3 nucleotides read TGCAGTGCCATCTCCGCAGCTCAAGAGACCCAGTACTTC. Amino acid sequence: CSAISAAQETQYF.

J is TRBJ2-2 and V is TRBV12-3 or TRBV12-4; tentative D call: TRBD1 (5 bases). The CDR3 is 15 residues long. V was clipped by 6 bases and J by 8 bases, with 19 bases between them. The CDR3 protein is CASSSKGSNLGELFF. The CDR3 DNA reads TGTGCCAGCAGCTCTAAGGGGTCCAACCTTGGGGAGCTGTTTTTT.

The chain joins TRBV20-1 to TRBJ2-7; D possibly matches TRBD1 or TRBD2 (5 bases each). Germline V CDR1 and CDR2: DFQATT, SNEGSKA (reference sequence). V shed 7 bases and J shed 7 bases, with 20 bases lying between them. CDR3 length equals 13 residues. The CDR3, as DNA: TGCAGTGTCCTGGGCTGGGGACGGAGTGAGCAGTACTTC. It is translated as CSVLGWGRSEQYF.

The CDR3 DNA reads TGTGCCGTCGCCCGGACTCTGAACACTGAAGCTTTCTTT. This translates into CAVARTLNTEAFF. The gene calls are TRBV19 and TRBJ1-1; D remains ambiguous. Germline V gene data show CDR1 as LNHDA and CDR2 as SQIVND (reference sequence). Trimming took 11 bases from V and 0 from J, leaving 13 bases between them. CDR3 length equals 13 residues.